Shown below are 27 T cell receptor beta chains from a single sample sequenced in a study of blood T cell repertoires in COVID-19. Sequencing used immunoSEQ multiplex PCR; TCRdb keeps in-frame clones, though not all of them. The repertoire holds fewer than 350,000 clones, with 90% as singletons. The sequenced material came from peripheral blood. These receptors were obtained from a young woman with COVID-19, enrolled during active disease.

This chain uses TRBV9 with TRBJ2-1; perhaps TRBD1 as D (6 bases). The CDR3 is made up of 13 amino acids. Per the germline V gene, CDR1 is SGDLS and CDR2 is YYNGEE. The germline V and J ends were trimmed by 4 bases and 7 bases, with 12 bases remaining between them. The CDR3 DNA follows: TGTGCCAGCAGCCCCGACAGGCGAAATGAGCAGTTCTTC. Protein sequence: CASSPDRRNEQFF.

The chain links TRBV5-4 to TRBJ1-2, with 11 bases that match TRBD1. Germline V gene sequence: CDR1 SGHNT, CDR2 YYREEE (reference sequence). This CDR3 is built from 16 residues. V lost 0 bases, J lost 5 bases, and 6 bases stayed unmatched. The CDR3 reads CASSLGSGQGGYGYTF. Written as DNA, the CDR3 is TGTGCCAGCAGCTTGGGCTCGGGACAGGGGGGATATGGCTACACCTTC.

The CDR3 DNA reads TGTGCCAGCAGCTTGACAGGGGGGCACGAAAAACTGTTTTTT. This translates into CASSLTGGHEKLFF. V is TRBV5-8 and J is TRBJ1-4, with 8 bases fitting TRBD1. Germline V CDR1 and CDR2: SGHTS, YDEGEE. This CDR3 spans 14 amino acids. Trimming removed 1 base from V and 8 bases from J; junction bases left unmatched: 4.

This clone is a singleton in its sample. The CDR3 loop reads CASSYWSSYEQYF. The DNA for the CDR3 is TGTGCCAGCAGCTATTGGAGCTCCTACGAGCAGTACTTC. The V and J genes are TRBV5-6 and TRBJ2-7; unclear D gene. Per the germline V gene, CDR1 is SGHDT and CDR2 is YYEEEE. The CDR3 loop spans 13 amino acids. V gave up 3 bases and J gave up 0 bases, with 7 bases separating them.

The genes are TRBV27 and TRBJ2-3; no reliable D call. Germline loops: CDR1 MNHEY, CDR2 SMNVEV (reference sequence). This CDR3 comprises 13 residues. V was shortened by 4 bases and J by 5 bases, with 10 bases between the two germline ends. The CDR3 DNA reads as TGTGCCAGCAGTTCCCAGATTGGAGATACGCAGTATTTT. It encodes CASSSQIGDTQYF.

This clone was observed once. This sequence joins TRBV28 and TRBJ2-7; D might be TRBD1 (6 bases). This CDR3 is built from 13 residues. Germline CDR1 and CDR2: MDHEN and SYDVKM. V was trimmed by 6 bases and J by 3 bases, leaving 12 bases between them. This CDR3 reads CASSPRDNYEQYF. The CDR3 DNA reads as TGTGCCAGCAGCCCCCGGGACAACTACGAGCAGTACTTC.

The J gene is TRBJ2-1, the V gene TRBV9; 11 bases agree with TRBD2. V shed 2 bases and J 7 bases; nucleotides not matched to a gene: 11. The CDR3 spans 17 residues. CDR1 and CDR2 (germline): SGDLS, YYNGEE. In nucleotides, the CDR3 is TGTGCCAGCAGCGTTTTAGCGGGAGGGCTCCTTTCAAATGAGCAGTTCTTC. It is translated as CASSVLAGGLLSNEQFF.

This chain links TRBV3-1 (or the pseudogene TRBV3-2) with TRBJ1-6, with no clear D. This CDR3 has 17 residues. CDR1 and CDR2 (germline): LGHDT, YNNKEL (reference sequence). With 0 bases removed from V and 3 bases from J, the gap between germline ends came to 12 bases. CDR3 residues: CASSQDRGRLYNSPLHF. CDR3 bases: TGTGCCAGCAGCCAAGATCGAGGGAGACTCTATAATTCACCCCTCCACTTT.

The rearrangement joins TRBV10-3 to TRBJ2-1; 13 positions match TRBD2. Looked up from germline, CDR1 is ENHRY and CDR2 is SYGVKD. The CDR3 has 16 residues. V shed 2 bases, J shed 8 bases, and the junction held 6 bases outside the gene matches. The CDR3 reads CAISEPTSGRAYEQFF. The CDR3 DNA reads as TGTGCCATCAGTGAGCCCACTAGCGGGAGGGCCTATGAGCAGTTCTTC.

The chain combines TRBV13 with TRBJ2-1; perhaps TRBD2 as D (5 bases). Trimming pared 5 bases from V and 0 bases from J, leaving 11 bases between. The CDR3 sequence is 15 residues long. The germline gives CDR1 PRHDT, CDR2 FYEKMQ (reference sequence). In DNA form, the CDR3 reads TGTGCCAGCAGCCTGTCCCGGGGCTCCTACAATGAGCAGTTCTTC. Residues: CASSLSRGSYNEQFF.

The rearrangement joins TRBV6-5 to TRBJ1-5, with 10 bases aligning to TRBD1. The germline V gene encodes CDR1 MNHEY and CDR2 SVGAGI. The CDR3 consists of 14 residues. V trimming: 6 bases; J trimming: 6 bases; junction bases outside the gene matches: 5. The CDR3 nucleotides read TGTGCCAGCAGCCCCCGGGACAGGGGTCAGCCCCAGCATTTT. Translating gives CASSPRDRGQPQHF.

CDR3 residues: CASSYPLGTSGSFEQFF. The CDR3 bases are TGTGCCAGCAGTTACCCTTTAGGGACTAGCGGGAGTTTTGAGCAGTTCTTC. The rearrangement joins TRBV6-2 or TRBV6-3 to TRBJ2-1; 14 bases match TRBD2. The germline CDR1 and CDR2 sequences are MNHEY and SVGEGT. The CDR3 is 17 residues long. The V and J ends lost 2 bases and 9 bases, in that order; junction bases with no gene match: 9.

J is TRBJ1-1 and V is TRBV21-1; the table's TRBD1 call for D was not verified on the DNA. TRBV21-1 is flagged as a pseudogene. The CDR3 runs 14 residues. CDR3 sequence reads: CASSTDRGKTEAFF. In DNA, the CDR3 is TGTGCCAGCAGCACTGACAGGGGAAAGACTGAAGCTTTCTTT.

The chain's CDR3 is CASRTGTGYGYTF. As DNA, the CDR3 is TGTGCCAGCAGGACCGGGACAGGGTATGGCTACACCTTC. The genes are TRBV7-2 and TRBJ1-2; TRBD1 aligns across 9 bases. This CDR3 is built from 13 residues. Trimming cost V 6 bases and J 5 bases; bases outside gene matches: 4. Germline V CDR1 and CDR2: SGHTA, FQGNSA.

The V gene is TRBV29-1, the J gene TRBJ1-2, with 10 bases matching TRBD1. The V segment lost 4 bases and the J segment 4 bases; nucleotides outside the gene matches: 3. Per the germline V gene, CDR1 is SQVTM and CDR2 is ANQGSEA. The CDR3 runs 13 residues. The CDR3 region has the DNA TGCAGCGTTGTTGGGACAGGGGCCTATGGCTACACCTTC. Its protein product is CSVVGTGAYGYTF.

This clone has a handful of counts. The chain uses TRBV6-6 and TRBJ2-4, with D tentatively TRBD2 (7 bases). CDR1 MNHNY and CDR2 SVGAGI come from the germline V gene (reference sequence). V was clipped by 5 bases and J by 3 bases, with 20 bases between them. This CDR3 is 17 amino acids long. The CDR3 spells CASSPFRGGKGKNIQYF. The CDR3 DNA follows: TGTGCCAGCAGTCCTTTTAGGGGGGGCAAGGGCAAAAACATTCAGTACTTC.

The chain joins TRBV2 to TRBJ1-6; no clear D gene. The ends were cut back, 4 bases at V and 6 bases at J, with 13 bases in the middle. This CDR3 is 15 amino acids long. CDR1 and CDR2 from the germline V gene are SNHLY and FYNNEI. The CDR3 bases are TGTGCCAGCAGTGGGGCGGGAATTAGTAATTCACCCCTCCACTTT. Amino acids: CASSGAGISNSPLHF.

This clone occurred once. V is TRBV19 and J is TRBJ2-3; maybe TRBD2 (7 bases). Germline V lookup: CDR1 LNHDA, CDR2 SQIVND (reference sequence). CDR3 length equals 15 residues. The V end was cut by 3 bases, the J end by 6 bases, with 16 bases between. In nucleotides, the CDR3 is TGTGCCAGTAGTATCTGGGGGGGCGAGGGTGATACGCAGTATTTT. Amino acid sequence: CASSIWGGEGDTQYF.

The rearrangement uses TRBV4-1 and TRBJ2-7, with 9 bases that match TRBD1. The CDR3 consists of 16 residues. Germline lookup yields CDR1 MGHRA and CDR2 YSYEKL. J lost 5 bases, V lost 0 bases, and 8 bases had no gene match. Here the CDR3 reads CASSQEAGTGGNEQYF. The CDR3 nucleotides read TGCGCCAGCAGCCAAGAAGCGGGAACAGGGGGCAACGAGCAGTACTTC.

The rearrangement links TRBV24-1 to TRBJ1-1; D perhaps matches TRBD1 (5 bases). Between the trimmed V and J ends, which lost 5 bases and 3 bases, there was a span of 6 bases. The germline gives CDR1 KGHDR, CDR2 SFDVKD. The CDR3 runs 12 residues. In DNA, the CDR3 is TGTGCCACCAGTGCGGGGGACACTGAAGCTTTCTTT. Translation gives CATSAGDTEAFF.

The chain has TRBV7-6 and TRBJ1-1; no firm D call. V lost 0 bases to trimming and J lost 6 bases, with 14 bases between them. CDR3 length: 15 residues. CDR1 is SGHVS and CDR2 is FNYEAQ in the germline V gene. CDR3 DNA: TGTGCCAGCAGCTTAGCGTCAGGCTGGAGGGCTGAAGCTTTCTTT. This translates into CASSLASGWRAEAFF.

The chain combines TRBV9 with TRBJ2-2; 11 bases are a match to TRBD2. Germline trimming cut 2 bases from V and 10 bases from J; bases unmatched to any gene: 4. The germline V gene has CDR1 SGDLS and CDR2 YYNGEE. There are 14 residues in the CDR3. This chain's CDR3 is CASSVSGRAEELFF. The CDR3 DNA follows: TGTGCCAGCAGCGTTAGCGGGAGGGCCGAGGAGCTGTTTTTT.

This clone occurred a few times. The chain employs TRBV3-1 (or the pseudogene TRBV3-2) and TRBJ1-2, with 8 bases fitting TRBD1. Losses at the gene ends were 4 bases for V and 4 bases for J; bases not matched to a gene: 5. This CDR3 has 14 amino acids. In germline, CDR1 is LGHDT, CDR2 YNNKEL (reference sequence). The CDR3 DNA follows: TGTGCCAGCAGCCTAAGGACAGGGATCTATGGCTACACCTTC. Translating gives CASSLRTGIYGYTF.

The chain joins TRBV27 to TRBJ1-2, with 7 bases identical to TRBD1. The CDR3 contains 13 residues. Germline V CDR1 and CDR2: MNHEY, SMNVEV (reference sequence). The V gene end was trimmed by 10 bases and the J gene end by 0 bases; junction bases not matched to a gene: 5. The CDR3 sequence: CATRDRTNYGYTF. The CDR3 DNA reads TGTGCCACCCGGGACAGAACTAACTATGGCTACACCTTC.

The rearrangement joins TRBV27 to TRBJ2-1; a possible D gene is TRBD2 (7 bases). Germline lookup yields CDR1 MNHEY and CDR2 SMNVEV (reference sequence). Trimming took off 5 bases at V and 10 bases at J, with 30 bases between the two ends. The CDR3 runs 18 residues. CDR3 in DNA: TGTGCCAGCAGTCCCCGAAGGGGGGAGGGCAATCGACTATGGGAGCAGTTCTTC. Translated: CASSPRRGEGNRLWEQFF.

This rearrangement joins TRBV10-1 to TRBJ1-1, with unresolved D. V lost 6 bases to trimming and J lost 4 bases, with 15 bases between them. The CDR3 runs 14 residues. Germline V gene sequence: CDR1 WNHNN, CDR2 SYGVQD (reference sequence). CDR3 amino acids: CASRESGGGTEAFF. The CDR3 DNA follows: TGCGCCAGCAGAGAATCAGGAGGAGGCACTGAAGCTTTCTTT.

The CDR3 bases are TGCGCCAGCAGCTTCGTCGTCGAGAGCACAGATACGCAGTATTTT. Translating gives CASSFVVESTDTQYF. V gene TRBV5-1 combines with J gene TRBJ2-3; D unresolved. The CDR3 totals 15 residues. Germline values: CDR1 SGHRS, CDR2 YFSETQ. Deletions cut 2 bases from V and 0 bases from J, with 10 bases between.